The 11 T cell receptor beta chains presented below share a single source sample, sequenced in a study of T cell responses to AZD1222 COVID-19 vaccine. Profiling relied on immunoSEQ multiplex PCR, and the TCRdb table lists in-frame clones only, not all of them. This table holds about 94,000 clones, 85% found once. The sequencing here drew on peripheral blood, taken 28 days after the second AZD1222 dose. The receptors originated from an adult who received the AZD1222 COVID-19 vaccine.

The table lists this clone with a few counts. The DNA of the CDR3 is TGTGCCAGCAGCCAAATGGGACAGGGGAAAAAGGATTCACCCCTCCACTTT. Translation gives CASSQMGQGKKDSPLHF. V gene TRBV14 combines with J gene TRBJ1-6; TRBD1 matches 10 bases. This CDR3 comprises 17 residues. Germline V gene sequence: CDR1 SGHDN, CDR2 FVKESK. J lost 8 bases, V lost 2 bases, and 9 bases had no gene match.

This chain joins TRBV7-9 and TRBJ1-4; 8 positions match TRBD1. The V segment lost 5 bases and the J segment 4 bases; nucleotides outside the gene matches: 6. CDR1 and CDR2 (germline): SEHNR, FQNEAQ (reference sequence). This CDR3 has 15 amino acids. CDR3 in DNA: TGTGCCAGCAGCCCCCGGACAGGGAATAATGAAAAACTGTTTTTT. This sequence encodes CASSPRTGNNEKLFF.

V gene TRBV7-2 combines with J gene TRBJ2-5; 8 nucleotides agree with TRBD2. Germline assignment: CDR1 SGHTA and CDR2 FQGNSA. V shed 1 base, J shed 9 bases, and the junction held 4 bases outside the gene matches. There are 13 residues in the CDR3. The CDR3 DNA is TGTGCCAGCAGCTTAGACCCTAGCGGGTCCCAGTACTTC. Translated, it gives CASSLDPSGSQYF.

The chain joins TRBV28 to TRBJ2-1; no reliable D call. The ends were cut back, 5 bases at V and 4 bases at J, with 6 bases in the middle. The CDR3 contains 12 residues. Germline values: CDR1 MDHEN, CDR2 SYDVKM. Written as DNA, the CDR3 is TGTGCCAGCAGTAGGCGGTACAATGAGCAGTTCTTC. The encoded protein is CASSRRYNEQFF.

This rearrangement joins TRBV27 to TRBJ2-7, with D perhaps TRBD2 (8 bases). The CDR3 sequence is 16 residues long. Germline V gene sequence: CDR1 MNHEY, CDR2 SMNVEV (reference sequence). The germline V and J ends were trimmed by 4 bases and 2 bases, with 18 bases remaining between them. The CDR3, as DNA: TGTGCCAGCAGTTGGCGGGGGGACAGAACTACCTACGAGCAGTACTTC. This encodes CASSWRGDRTTYEQYF.

Only one count was recorded for this clone. The gene calls are TRBV27 and TRBJ2-1; TRBD1 matches 11 bases. This CDR3 is built from 15 residues. Trimming removed 6 bases from V and 9 bases from J; junction bases left unmatched: 10. Germline CDR1 and CDR2: MNHEY and SMNVEV (reference sequence). CDR3 nucleotides: TGTGCCAGCAGCCTTACAGGGACAGGGGGTCTTGAGCAGTTCTTC. This sequence encodes CASSLTGTGGLEQFF.

The chain recombines TRBV3-1 (or the pseudogene TRBV3-2) with TRBJ1-2; no reliable D call. Trimming pared 4 bases from V and 4 bases from J, leaving 10 bases between. This CDR3 region has 13 residues. Germline V CDR1 and CDR2: LGHDT, YNNKEL (reference sequence). The CDR3 loop is CASSLGDTYGYTF. CDR3 sequence (DNA): TGTGCCAGCAGCCTCGGGGATACCTATGGCTACACCTTC.

The chain couples TRBV11-2 to TRBJ1-6, with a weak D call TRBD1 (5 bases). V was cut by 1 base and J by 7 bases, with 17 bases left in between. Germline-derived CDR1 and CDR2 are SGHAT and FQNNGV. This CDR3 spans 17 amino acids. The CDR3 bases are TGTGCCAGCAGCTTAGTCGGGGCAGGGCGCGGGAATTCACCCCTCCACTTT. Translation gives CASSLVGAGRGNSPLHF.

This chain connects TRBV4-2 to TRBJ2-3, with D possibly TRBD2 on 6 matching bases. V gave up 4 bases and J gave up 2 bases, with 16 bases separating them. This CDR3 contains 16 residues. Germline V CDR1 and CDR2: LGHNA, YNFKEQ. The CDR3 region is CASSRLTSSTTDTQYF. CDR3 bases: TGTGCCAGCAGCCGCCTGACTAGTTCTACCACAGATACGCAGTATTTT.

The genes are TRBV28 and TRBJ2-7; the D gene is possibly TRBD1 (5 bases). Germline CDR1 is MDHEN and CDR2 is SYDVKM. This CDR3 is built from 13 residues. V lost 4 bases, J lost 2 bases, and 9 bases lay in between. DNA for the CDR3: TGTGCCAGCAGTTCAACAGGCACCTACGAGCAGTACTTC. Residues: CASSSTGTYEQYF.

The rearrangement links TRBV6-1 to TRBJ2-3, with D perhaps matching TRBD1 or TRBD2 (5 bases each). Trimming removed 4 bases from V and 1 base from J, with 18 bases in between. Germline V gene data show CDR1 as MNHNS and CDR2 as SASEGT. This CDR3 spans 17 amino acids. CDR3 DNA sequence: TGTGCCAGCAGTGTCGTTATGGGGCGGCGGGGCACAGATACGCAGTATTTT. It yields the protein CASSVVMGRRGTDTQYF.